The 26 T cell receptor beta chains below were found in one sample sequenced in a study of T cells and copy number aberrations in small-cell lung cancer. Measured with immunoSEQ multiplex PCR; TCRdb has only the in-frame clones, and not every one. Found here are thousands of clones, 82% of them singletons; the top ten hold roughly 5%. Sequencing input: normal tissue next to the tumor. Source of these receptors: a man aged 50-59 years with small cell lung cancer.

The chain couples TRBV6-1 to TRBJ2-7; D is unclear. Per the germline V gene, CDR1 is MNHNS and CDR2 is SASEGT. The V end was cut by 2 bases, the J end by 6 bases, with 8 bases between. The CDR3 runs to 12 residues. CDR3 nucleotide sequence: TGTGCCAGCAGTGAACTAACCGGCGAGCAGTACTTC. Its protein product is CASSELTGEQYF.

The J gene is TRBJ2-7, the V gene TRBV9, with TRBD1 matching 10 bases. CDR3 size: 15 residues. Germline V gene lookup returns CDR1 SGDLS and CDR2 YYNGEE. The trim removed 0 bases at V and 3 bases at J, leaving 3 bases unmatched. The CDR3 loop reads CASSVGTGGVYEQYF. The DNA for the CDR3 is TGTGCCAGCAGCGTAGGGACAGGGGGGGTCTACGAGCAGTACTTC.

The chain carries TRBV28 and TRBJ1-5; D remains unclear. Trimming removed 9 bases at V and 4 bases at J, with 13 bases between. The CDR3 contains 13 residues. The germline V gene has CDR1 MDHEN and CDR2 SYDVKM. CDR3 DNA: TGTGCCAGTTCGGTTGTAGCAAATCAGCCCCAGCATTTT. Amino acids: CASSVVANQPQHF.

This chain joins TRBV30 and TRBJ2-5; D gene unclear. The CDR3 contains 13 residues. Germline V gene data show CDR1 as GTSNPN and CDR2 as SVGIG (reference sequence). Trimming stripped 7 bases from V and 1 base from J, with 13 bases between. The CDR3 DNA follows: TGTGCCTTTTTGTCCCCGGCCCAAGAGACCCAGTACTTC. It codes for CAFLSPAQETQYF. The full variable domain, completed using reference TRBV30 and TRBJ2-5, is SQTIHQWPATLVQPVGSPLSLECTVEGTSNPNLYWYRQAAGRGLQLLFYSVGIGQISSEVPQNLSASRPQDRQFILSSKKLLLSDSGFYLCAFLSPAQETQYFGPGTRLLVL.

The chain couples TRBV29-1 to TRBJ1-1; TRBD1 might be the D (5 bases). The CDR3 is 11 residues long. Germline V CDR1 and CDR2: SQVTM, ANQGSEA. Trimming pared 7 bases from V and 4 bases from J, leaving 10 bases between. The DNA of the CDR3 is TGCAGCGGGCAGACAGTCACTGAAGCTTTCTTT. Amino acid sequence: CSGQTVTEAFF.

As concerns this clone: The same CDR3 can be traced to other DNA sequences in this sample. The genes are TRBV9 and TRBJ2-1; TRBD2 aligns across 7 bases. The germline gives CDR1 SGDLS, CDR2 YYNGEE. The CDR3 contains 15 residues. The J segment lost 10 bases and the V segment lost 5 bases, leaving 15 bases of the junction unmatched. CDR3 DNA sequence: TGTGCCAGCAGTGGATGGACTAGGGGTACAGTAGAGCAGTTCTTC. Its protein is CASSGWTRGTVEQFF. The full variable domain, with the rest looked up from reference TRBV9 and TRBJ2-1, is DSGVTQTPKHLITATGQRVTLRCSPRSGDLSVYWYQQSLDQGLQFLIQYYNGEERAKGNILERFSAQQFPDLHSELNLSSLELGDSALYFCASSGWTRGTVEQFFGPGTRLTVL.

The chain has TRBV11-2 and TRBJ2-3, with 10 bases that match TRBD2. Germline CDR1 reads SGHAT; CDR2 reads FQNNGV. V lost 1 base, J lost 5 bases, and 6 bases stayed unmatched. This CDR3 has 16 residues. CDR3 protein: CASSLGALAGGDTQYF. In DNA form, the CDR3 reads TGTGCCAGCAGCTTAGGGGCTTTAGCGGGGGGAGATACGCAGTATTTT.

This chain links TRBV11-1 with TRBJ2-5; 8 bases align to TRBD2. Germline lookup yields CDR1 SGHAT and CDR2 FQDESV (reference sequence). The CDR3 length is 15 residues. V was pared by 5 bases and J by 0 bases, with 5 bases of the junction left unmatched. CDR3 residues: CASSETGGYQETQYF. The CDR3 nucleotides are TGTGCCAGCAGCGAAACGGGAGGGTACCAAGAGACCCAGTACTTC.

V is TRBV15 and J is TRBJ2-3; a weak D match, TRBD1 (6 bases). CDR1 is LNHNV and CDR2 is YYDKDF in the germline V gene (reference sequence). The CDR3 loop spans 14 amino acids. V was clipped by 2 bases and J by 2 bases, with 8 bases between them. The CDR3 bases are TGTGCCACCAGCAGAACAGGGAACACAGATACGCAGTATTTT. The encoded protein is CATSRTGNTDTQYF.

The gene calls are TRBV7-8 and TRBJ2-5, with 7 bases aligning to TRBD2. The V segment lost 4 bases and the J segment 3 bases; nucleotides outside the gene matches: 17. The CDR3 consists of 18 residues. Germline V gives CDR1 SGHVS, CDR2 FQNEAQ. The CDR3 is CASSSWPSGASGEETQYF. Here the CDR3 DNA reads TGTGCCAGCAGCTCCTGGCCGTCCGGGGCTAGCGGAGAAGAGACCCAGTACTTC.

The chain carries TRBV20-1 and TRBJ2-5; TRBD2 is a possible D gene (6 bases). Germline V gene lookup returns CDR1 DFQATT and CDR2 SNEGSKA (reference sequence). This CDR3 comprises 11 residues. V lost 4 bases and J 4 bases, leaving 7 bases between the germline ends. CDR3 amino acids: CSATSAETQYF. In nucleotides, the CDR3 is TGCAGTGCTACTAGCGCAGAGACCCAGTACTTC.

V usage is TRBV11-1 and J usage is TRBJ2-3, with 7 nucleotides matching TRBD2. Germline assignment: CDR1 SGHAT and CDR2 FQDESV (reference sequence). V lost 6 bases and J lost 3; bases outside the gene matches: 9. The CDR3 runs 15 residues. CDR3 protein: CASRRLAGGTDTQYF. The CDR3 coding sequence is TGTGCCAGCAGACGACTAGCAGGAGGTACAGATACGCAGTATTTT. The full variable domain, its missing parts supplied by reference TRBV11-1 and TRBJ2-3, is EAEVAQSPRYKITEKSQAVAFWCDPISGHATLYWYRQILGQGPELLVQFQDESVVDDSQLPKDRFSAERLKGVDSTLKIQPAELGDSAMYLCASRRLAGGTDTQYFGPGTRLTVL.

This chain connects TRBV28 to TRBJ1-5, with D possibly being TRBD1 (6 bases). Germline lookup yields CDR1 MDHEN and CDR2 SYDVKM. The length of the CDR3 is 12 residues. V lost 2 bases and J 8 bases, leaving 7 bases between the germline ends. The CDR3 here is CASSLNREPQHF. DNA of the CDR3: TGTGCCAGCAGTTTAAACAGGGAGCCCCAGCATTTT.

J is TRBJ1-5 and V is TRBV19; D possibly corresponds to TRBD1 (5 bases). The CDR3 has 15 amino acids. Deletions cut 2 bases from V and 1 base from J, with 9 bases between. Germline lookup yields CDR1 LNHDA and CDR2 SQIVND (reference sequence). The CDR3: CASSITAGSNQPQHF. As DNA, the CDR3 is TGTGCCAGTAGTATAACGGCAGGGAGCAATCAGCCCCAGCATTTT.

V and J are TRBV28 and TRBJ2-5; 7 bases line up with TRBD1. The V segment lost 6 bases and the J segment 5 bases; nucleotides outside the gene matches: 6. Germline lookup yields CDR1 MDHEN and CDR2 SYDVKM. The CDR3 has 13 amino acids. In DNA form, the CDR3 reads TGTGCCAGCAGCCGCAGGGGGACCGAGACCCAGTACTTC. Its translation is CASSRRGTETQYF.

This clone came up a few times. The chain uses TRBV19 and TRBJ2-3; 9 bases agree with TRBD1. This CDR3 contains 17 residues. Losses at the gene ends were 0 bases for V and 3 bases for J; bases not matched to a gene: 7. Germline V gives CDR1 LNHDA, CDR2 SQIVND (reference sequence). The CDR3 nucleotides are TGTGCCAGTAGTATAGATTTGGCGACAGGGGGGACAGATACGCAGTATTTT. It translates to CASSIDLATGGTDTQYF.

The DNA for the CDR3 is TGTGCCAGCAGTTTATTTGCTAGCGGGAGAGAGACCCAGTACTTC. Amino acids: CASSLFASGRETQYF. The V and J genes are TRBV28 and TRBJ2-5; 10 bases are shared with TRBD2. Germline V gene lookup returns CDR1 MDHEN and CDR2 SYDVKM. V dropped 1 base and J dropped 4; count of bases not matched to a gene: 3. The CDR3 loop spans 15 amino acids.

The chain links TRBV28 to TRBJ1-1; tentative D call: TRBD1 (6 bases). Trimming left V 4 bases short and J 3 bases short, with 15 bases between. This CDR3 has 15 amino acids. Looked up from germline, CDR1 is MDHEN and CDR2 is SYDVKM. The CDR3 DNA sequence: TGTGCCAGCAGTTCCCCCCCCACAGGGTACACTGAAGCTTTCTTT. This sequence encodes CASSSPPTGYTEAFF.

The CDR3 protein is CASSLDRVSNTQYF. The CDR3 region has the DNA TGTGCCAGCAGCCTAGACAGGGTATCGAACACGCAGTATTTT. The chain uses TRBV7-3 and TRBJ2-3, with 7 nucleotides matching TRBD1. The V and J ends lost 5 bases and 9 bases, in that order; junction bases with no gene match: 11. The CDR3 extends over 14 amino acids. The germline V gene has CDR1 SGHTA and CDR2 FQGTGA.

This chain connects TRBV7-2 to TRBJ1-1; TRBD1 might be the D (5 bases). The CDR3 is 12 amino acids. V lost 5 bases, J lost 5 bases, and 9 bases lay in between. From germline, CDR1 is SGHTA and CDR2 FQGNSA. The CDR3 here is CASSLRQTEAFF. CDR3 DNA: TGTGCCAGCAGCCTTCGACAGACTGAAGCTTTCTTT.

J is TRBJ1-4 and V is TRBV5-4, with TRBD1 matching over 8 bases. Germline CDR1 is SGHNT and CDR2 is YYREEE (reference sequence). This CDR3 is built from 16 residues. V shed 4 bases, J shed 5 bases, and the junction held 10 bases outside the gene matches. The CDR3 region has the DNA TGTGCCAGCAGCAAGGAAATCGGGACAGGAAATGAAAAACTGTTTTTT. Its translation is CASSKEIGTGNEKLFF.

CDR3 amino acids: CASSGGEASSYNEQFF. In DNA, the CDR3 is TGCGCCAGCAGCGGGGGGGAGGCAAGCTCCTACAATGAGCAGTTCTTC. This chain joins TRBV5-1 and TRBJ2-1, with 7 bases matching TRBD2. Germline loops: CDR1 SGHRS, CDR2 YFSETQ. There are 16 residues in the CDR3. The V gene end was trimmed by 4 bases and the J gene end by 0 bases; junction bases not matched to a gene: 7.

The chain recombines TRBV25-1 with TRBJ1-1; D possibly corresponds to TRBD1 (6 bases). V was trimmed by 5 bases and J by 0 bases, leaving 13 bases between them. The CDR3 sequence is 15 residues long. Germline V CDR1 and CDR2: MGHDK, SYGVNS. CDR3 nucleotides: TGTGCCAGCAGTAAAGTGACAGGTATGAACACTGAAGCTTTCTTT. Protein: CASSKVTGMNTEAFF.

This rearrangement joins TRBV28 to TRBJ1-4; possible D gene TRBD1, 5 bases. CDR1 and CDR2 from the germline V gene are MDHEN and SYDVKM. The CDR3 is made up of 13 amino acids. Trimming removed 7 bases from V and 14 bases from J, with 20 bases in between. The CDR3 region has the DNA TGTGCCAGCACCCTGACCCGAGACAGCACTCTGTTTTTT. Translation gives CASTLTRDSTLFF.

This rearrangement joins TRBV9 to TRBJ2-7; unclear D gene. Germline V CDR1 and CDR2: SGDLS, YYNGEE. This CDR3 has 13 residues. Between the trimmed V and J ends, which lost 4 bases and 6 bases, there was a span of 14 bases. The CDR3 region is CASSRGDGSEQYF. The CDR3, as DNA: TGTGCCAGCAGCCGAGGTGACGGCTCCGAGCAGTACTTC.

CDR3 bases: TGTGCCAGCAGTTTCGGGACACTAAACATTCAGTACTTC. Translation gives CASSFGTLNIQYF. This chain connects TRBV28 to TRBJ2-4; a weak D match, TRBD1 (6 bases). Trimming cost V 3 bases and J 6 bases, with 9 bases left between them. CDR1 is MDHEN and CDR2 is SYDVKM in the germline V gene. The CDR3 runs to 13 residues.